These 31 T cell receptor beta chains share one sample of origin, sequenced in a study of blood T cell repertoires in COVID-19. The method was immunoSEQ multiplex PCR; TCRdb's version includes in-frame clones alone and lacks a portion of them. Among about 280,000 clones listed, around nine tenths were seen once. What was sequenced was PBMCs or T cells enriched from blood (not recorded which). These receptors all stem from a woman aged 60 to 75 who had recovered from COVID-19.

This clone was picked up one time. The chain carries TRBV19 and TRBJ1-1; D possibly corresponds to TRBD1 (5 bases). V lost 7 bases and J 3 bases, leaving 18 bases between the germline ends. Germline CDR1 and CDR2: LNHDA and SQIVND (reference sequence). The length of the CDR3 is 15 residues. The CDR3 bases are TGTGCCAGTACCCGAGCTAATGCAGGGTACACTGAAGCTTTCTTT. The encoded protein is CASTRANAGYTEAFF.

This clone was seen only once. The rearrangement links TRBV20-1 to TRBJ1-2; D is ambiguous. There are 11 residues in the CDR3. Germline-derived CDR1 and CDR2 are DFQATT and SNEGSKA (reference sequence). V was trimmed by 5 bases and J by 4 bases, leaving 8 bases between them. CDR3 sequence: CSARVIYGYTF. The CDR3 DNA follows: TGCAGTGCTCGGGTGATCTATGGCTACACCTTC.

This clone was detected only once. The chain uses TRBV5-5 and TRBJ2-7; D call uncertain. Germline lookup yields CDR1 SGHKS and CDR2 YYEKEE (reference sequence). The V gene lost 0 bases and the J gene lost 4 bases, with 2 bases spanning the gap. The CDR3 consists of 11 residues. CDR3 loop: CASSLAYEQYF. Here the CDR3 DNA reads TGTGCCAGCAGCTTGGCGTACGAGCAGTACTTC.

V gene TRBV6-5 combines with J gene TRBJ1-2, with D maybe TRBD1 (6 bases). Trimming cost V 8 bases and J 6 bases, with 16 bases left between them. Germline V lookup: CDR1 MNHEY, CDR2 SVGAGI. The CDR3 runs 13 residues. CDR3: CASYTGQFDGYTF. The DNA of the CDR3 is TGTGCCAGCTACACAGGGCAGTTCGATGGCTACACCTTC.

Only one count was recorded for this clone. The chain employs TRBV19 and TRBJ2-7; TRBD1 matches at 8 bases. V trimming: 8 bases; J trimming: 2 bases; junction bases outside the gene matches: 2. There are 12 residues in the CDR3. Germline V gene data show CDR1 as LNHDA and CDR2 as SQIVND (reference sequence). This CDR3 reads CASGQGTYEQYF. The CDR3 DNA sequence: TGTGCCAGTGGACAGGGAACCTACGAGCAGTACTTC.

The gene calls are TRBV28 and TRBJ1-2; D might be TRBD1 (6 bases). CDR3 length: 14 amino acids. CDR1 is MDHEN, CDR2 SYDVKM, per germline. Trimming removed 7 bases from V and 0 bases from J, with 12 bases in between. CDR3 nucleotides: TGTGCCAGCAAGAAACGACAGGCTAACTATGGCTACACCTTC. It translates to CASKKRQANYGYTF.

In the case of this clone: The same CDR3 arises from other DNA sequences in this sample as well. The chain uses TRBV5-1 and TRBJ1-3; D may be TRBD1 (6 bases). This CDR3 is 16 amino acids long. The ends were cut back, 4 bases at V and 0 bases at J, with 14 bases in the middle. Germline V gives CDR1 SGHRS, CDR2 YFSETQ. The CDR3 region is CASSLGGSSSGNTIYF. In DNA, the CDR3 is TGCGCCAGCAGCCTTGGGGGCTCAAGCTCTGGAAACACCATATATTTT.

The chain uses TRBV5-1 and TRBJ1-2; 7 nucleotides align to TRBD1. Germline assignment: CDR1 SGHRS and CDR2 YFSETQ. This CDR3 is 12 amino acids long. V was pared by 4 bases and J by 8 bases, with 5 bases of the junction left unmatched. CDR3 region: CASSPYRGGYTF. In DNA form, the CDR3 reads TGCGCCAGCAGCCCCTACAGGGGCGGCTACACCTTC.

V and J are TRBV7-3 and TRBJ2-1, with TRBD2 identical over 10 bases. Germline V gene data show CDR1 as SGHTA and CDR2 as FQGTGA. V trimming: 5 bases; J trimming: 4 bases; junction bases outside the gene matches: 5. CDR3 length: 15 amino acids. The CDR3 region is CASSNGLAVYNEQFF. CDR3 in DNA: TGTGCCAGCAGCAACGGACTAGCGGTATACAATGAGCAGTTCTTC.

This rearrangement joins TRBV27 to TRBJ2-2; tentatively, D is TRBD2 (5 bases). CDR1 MNHEY and CDR2 SMNVEV come from the germline V gene (reference sequence). V was trimmed by 6 bases and J by 3 bases, leaving 8 bases between them. CDR3 length equals 13 residues. CDR3 DNA sequence: TGTGCCAGCAGCGACTATTACACCGGGGAGCTGTTTTTT. Residues: CASSDYYTGELFF.

This chain uses TRBV19 with TRBJ1-1; D remains unclear. This CDR3 is 14 amino acids long. CDR1 is LNHDA and CDR2 is SQIVND in the germline V gene (reference sequence). V lost 5 bases and J lost 0, with 10 bases in between. As DNA, the CDR3 is TGTGCCAGTAGTCGGGTCCTATTGAACACTGAAGCTTTCTTT. Its protein is CASSRVLLNTEAFF.

This clone was counted once. The genes are TRBV7-6 and TRBJ2-2, with 16 bases identical to TRBD2. V gave up 4 bases and J gave up 4 bases; unmatched junction bases: 3. CDR1 is SGHVS, CDR2 FNYEAQ, per germline. The CDR3 spans 17 residues. In nucleotides, the CDR3 is TGTGCCAGCAGCTCAGGGACTAGCGGGGGGGTCACCGGGGAGCTGTTTTTT. It translates to CASSSGTSGGVTGELFF. Full variable domain (remainder filled in from reference TRBV7-6 and TRBJ2-2): GAGVSQSPRYKVTKRGQDVALRCDPISGHVSLYWYRQALGQGPEFLTYFNYEAQQDKSGLPNDRFSAERPEGSISTLTIQRTEQRDSAMYRCASSSGTSGGVTGELFFGEGSRLTVL.

This clone was seen once. The chain uses TRBV7-3 and TRBJ1-1; no definite D call. V was cut by 5 bases and J by 4 bases, with 11 bases left in between. Per germline, CDR1 SGHTA and CDR2 FQGTGA. The CDR3 spans 13 residues. CDR3 residues: CASSAQTGTEAFF. CDR3 in DNA: TGTGCCAGCAGCGCCCAGACGGGCACTGAAGCTTTCTTT.

The chain is built from TRBV28 and TRBJ1-2; D perhaps matches TRBD1 (6 bases). Trimming removed 3 bases at V and 2 bases at J, with 7 bases between. The CDR3 is 13 residues long. Germline V gene data show CDR1 as MDHEN and CDR2 as SYDVKM. CDR3 DNA sequence: TGTGCCAGCAGTTTGGACAGAAACTATGGCTACACCTTC. This encodes CASSLDRNYGYTF.

The chain joins TRBV5-6 to TRBJ1-3, with D perhaps matching TRBD1 (5 bases). The germline CDR1 and CDR2 sequences are SGHDT and YYEEEE. The ends were cut back, 4 bases at V and 3 bases at J, with 11 bases in the middle. The CDR3 consists of 14 residues. The CDR3 sequence is CASSARGFGNTIYF. The CDR3 DNA reads TGTGCCAGCAGCGCCCGGGGGTTTGGAAACACCATATATTTT. The full variable domain, its missing parts supplied by reference TRBV5-6 and TRBJ1-3, is DAGVTQSPTHLIKTRGQQVTLRCSPKSGHDTVSWYQQALGQGPQFIFQYYEEEERQRGNFPDRFSGHQFPNYSSELNVNALLLGDSALYLCASSARGFGNTIYFGEGSWLTVV.

This chain uses TRBV3-1 (or the pseudogene TRBV3-2) with TRBJ2-5; D gene ambiguous. CDR1 and CDR2 from the germline V gene are LGHDT and YNNKEL (reference sequence). The V end was cut by 3 bases, the J end by 4 bases, with 9 bases between. The CDR3 spans 13 residues. CDR3 residues: CASSHLWRETQYF. CDR3 DNA sequence: TGTGCCAGCAGCCATCTATGGAGAGAGACCCAGTACTTC.

The J gene is TRBJ1-1, the V gene TRBV5-5; no reliable D call. The CDR3 totals 15 residues. V was clipped by 4 bases and J by 4 bases, with 17 bases between them. Germline V gene data show CDR1 as SGHKS and CDR2 as YYEKEE (reference sequence). The CDR3 loop reads CASSPGSTWSTEAFF. The CDR3 coding sequence is TGTGCCAGCAGCCCAGGAAGTACATGGTCCACTGAAGCTTTCTTT.

V is TRBV27 and J is TRBJ2-3; D is perhaps TRBD2 (6 bases). This CDR3 contains 16 residues. V was shortened by 4 bases and J by 0 bases, with 14 bases between the two germline ends. From germline, CDR1 is MNHEY and CDR2 SMNVEV (reference sequence). The CDR3 DNA reads TGTGCCAGCAGTTCTCCCCGGGACTGGAGCACAGATACGCAGTATTTT. The encoded protein is CASSSPRDWSTDTQYF.

The J gene is TRBJ1-6, the V gene TRBV6-5; no clear D gene. The germline V and J ends were trimmed by 2 bases and 8 bases, with 13 bases remaining between them. CDR1 MNHEY and CDR2 SVGAGI come from the germline V gene. The CDR3 runs to 15 residues. CDR3 region: CASSYRRRAYSPLHF. CDR3 bases: TGTGCCAGCAGTTACCGGCGGCGGGCCTATTCACCCCTCCACTTT.

CDR3: CSASAGGWIEQYF. The CDR3, as DNA: TGCAGTGCTAGTGCGGGGGGATGGATCGAGCAGTACTTC. This rearrangement joins TRBV20-1 to TRBJ2-7, with 8 bases aligning to TRBD2. The CDR3 extends over 13 amino acids. In germline, CDR1 is DFQATT, CDR2 SNEGSKA (reference sequence). V was pared by 3 bases and J by 6 bases, with 7 bases of the junction left unmatched.

This clone was seen just once. The chain employs TRBV12-5 and TRBJ1-5; D possibly corresponds to TRBD1 (6 bases). Trimming shortened V by 2 bases and J by 7 bases, and 15 bases separated the two germline ends. Germline V CDR1 and CDR2: LGHNT, FRNRAP. The length of the CDR3 is 15 residues. In nucleotides, the CDR3 is TGTGCTAGTGGTTTGAGACAGGTTTTAGGCCAGCCCCAGCATTTT. This sequence encodes CASGLRQVLGQPQHF.

The genes are TRBV9 and TRBJ2-3; D gene unclear. V lost 0 bases and J 4 bases, leaving 15 bases between the germline ends. Germline CDR1 is SGDLS and CDR2 is YYNGEE. This CDR3 has 16 amino acids. CDR3 residues: CASSVGPGSPADTQYF. In DNA, the CDR3 is TGTGCCAGCAGCGTAGGCCCCGGTTCCCCTGCAGATACGCAGTATTTT.

This clone is a singleton in its sample. V and J are TRBV2 and TRBJ1-2; D gene uncertain. The CDR3 spans 14 residues. Germline V gives CDR1 SNHLY, CDR2 FYNNEI. Trimming took 2 bases from V and 7 from J, leaving 14 bases between them. In DNA, the CDR3 is TGTGCCAGCAGTGAATTTACCGGCACTATTGGCTACACCTTC. Translating gives CASSEFTGTIGYTF.

This clone showed up just once. The chain links TRBV30 to TRBJ1-1; the D is unclear. Germline CDR1 and CDR2: GTSNPN and SVGIG (reference sequence). Trimming left V 0 bases short and J 1 base short, with 9 bases between. The CDR3 covers 14 residues. CDR3 amino acids: CAWSVTPPNTEAFF. CDR3 sequence (DNA): TGTGCCTGGAGTGTTACACCCCCGAACACTGAAGCTTTCTTT.

The chain couples TRBV4-1 to TRBJ1-4; D is possibly TRBD1 (6 bases). Germline V gene sequence: CDR1 MGHRA, CDR2 YSYEKL. The V end lost 5 bases, the J end lost 8 bases, and 18 bases lay between the germline ends. The CDR3 is made up of 15 amino acids. CDR3 amino acids: CASSASQGRKEKLFF. The CDR3 DNA reads TGCGCCAGCAGCGCTTCTCAGGGGCGGAAAGAAAAACTGTTTTTT.

The chain has TRBV30 and TRBJ2-1, with a tentative D call TRBD1 (6 bases). V was pared by 3 bases and J by 9 bases, with 27 bases between. Germline lookup yields CDR1 GTSNPN and CDR2 SVGIG (reference sequence). CDR3 length: 17 residues. CDR3 coding DNA: TGTGCCTGGAGCCCGGACAGAAACCCCCTATCCGATGGTGAGCAGTTCTTC. It translates to CAWSPDRNPLSDGEQFF.

The gene calls are TRBV9 and TRBJ2-1; 11 nucleotides agree with TRBD2. The CDR3 contains 16 residues. The V gene end was trimmed by 3 bases and the J gene end by 3 bases; junction bases not matched to a gene: 5. The germline gives CDR1 SGDLS, CDR2 YYNGEE. CDR3: CASSGGTSGVYNEQFF. The CDR3 DNA reads as TGTGCCAGCAGCGGCGGGACTAGCGGAGTCTACAATGAGCAGTTCTTC.

The chain joins TRBV7-8 to TRBJ2-2; 10 bases map to TRBD2. Per germline, CDR1 SGHVS and CDR2 FQNEAQ. V trimming: 0 bases; J trimming: 7 bases; junction bases outside the gene matches: 5. This CDR3 comprises 16 residues. CDR3 sequence (DNA): TGTGCCAGCAGCTTAGCGAGTCTAGCGGGAGTCGGGGAGCTGTTTTTT. As protein: CASSLASLAGVGELFF.

V usage is TRBV19 and J usage is TRBJ2-1; D unresolved. Trimming removed 7 bases at V and 7 bases at J, with 8 bases between. The V gene's germline CDR1 is LNHDA and CDR2 SQIVND (reference sequence). The CDR3 loop spans 11 amino acids. CDR3 sequence: CASTAQNEQFF. The CDR3 nucleotides read TGTGCCAGTACTGCACAGAATGAGCAGTTCTTC.

The chain links TRBV7-9 to TRBJ1-1; TRBD1 aligns across 8 bases. V was clipped by 5 bases and J by 0 bases; unmatched bases: 5. This CDR3 spans 15 amino acids. The germline V gene has CDR1 SEHNR and CDR2 FQNEAQ (reference sequence). CDR3 protein: CASSRQGPLNTEAFF. CDR3 in DNA: TGTGCCAGCAGCAGACAGGGGCCGTTGAACACTGAAGCTTTCTTT.

The rearrangement links TRBV10-2 to TRBJ1-5; D is perhaps TRBD1 (6 bases). V was shortened by 2 bases and J by 7 bases, with 21 bases between the two germline ends. Germline V gene data show CDR1 as WSHSY and CDR2 as SAAADI. The CDR3 extends over 17 amino acids. The CDR3 nucleotides are TGCGCCAGCAGTGAGGCATTAGAGTGGGGGCTAGGACAGCCCCAGCATTTT. Translated: CASSEALEWGLGQPQHF.